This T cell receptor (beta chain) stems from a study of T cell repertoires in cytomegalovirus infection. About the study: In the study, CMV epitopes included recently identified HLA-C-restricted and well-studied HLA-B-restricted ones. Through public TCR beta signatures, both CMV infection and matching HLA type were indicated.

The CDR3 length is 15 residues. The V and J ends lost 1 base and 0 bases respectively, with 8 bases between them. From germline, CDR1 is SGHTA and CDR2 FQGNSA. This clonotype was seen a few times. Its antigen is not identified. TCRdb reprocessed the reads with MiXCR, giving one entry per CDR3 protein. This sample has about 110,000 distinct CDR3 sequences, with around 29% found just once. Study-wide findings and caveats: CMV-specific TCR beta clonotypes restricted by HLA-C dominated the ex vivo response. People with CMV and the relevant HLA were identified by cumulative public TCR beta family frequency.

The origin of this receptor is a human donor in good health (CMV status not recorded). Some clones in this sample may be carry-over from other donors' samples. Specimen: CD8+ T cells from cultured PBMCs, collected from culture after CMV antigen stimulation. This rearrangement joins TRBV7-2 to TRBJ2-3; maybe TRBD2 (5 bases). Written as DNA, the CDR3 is TGTGCCAGCAGCTTAGAGGGAGAGAGCACAGATACGCAGTATTTT. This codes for CASSLEGESTDTQYF.